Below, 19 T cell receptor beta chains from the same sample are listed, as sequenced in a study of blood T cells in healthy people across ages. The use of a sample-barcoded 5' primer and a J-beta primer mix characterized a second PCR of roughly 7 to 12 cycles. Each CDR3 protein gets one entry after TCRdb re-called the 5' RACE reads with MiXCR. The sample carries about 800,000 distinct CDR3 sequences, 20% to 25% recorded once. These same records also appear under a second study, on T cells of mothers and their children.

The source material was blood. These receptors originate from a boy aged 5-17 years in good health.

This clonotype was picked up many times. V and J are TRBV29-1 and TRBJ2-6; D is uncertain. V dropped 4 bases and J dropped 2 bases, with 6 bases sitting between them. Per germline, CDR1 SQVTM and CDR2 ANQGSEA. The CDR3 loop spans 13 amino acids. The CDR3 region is CSVGGTGANVLTF. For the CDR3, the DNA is TGCAGCGTTGGTGGGACTGGGGCCAACGTCCTGACTTTC.

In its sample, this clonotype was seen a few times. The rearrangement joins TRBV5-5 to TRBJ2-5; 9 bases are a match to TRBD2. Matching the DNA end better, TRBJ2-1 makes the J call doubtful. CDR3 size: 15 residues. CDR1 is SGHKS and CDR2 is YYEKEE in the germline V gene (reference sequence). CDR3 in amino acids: CASSHLAGTVNEQFF. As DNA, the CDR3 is TGTGCCAGCAGCCACCTAGCGGGGACTGTCAATGAGCAGTTCTTC.

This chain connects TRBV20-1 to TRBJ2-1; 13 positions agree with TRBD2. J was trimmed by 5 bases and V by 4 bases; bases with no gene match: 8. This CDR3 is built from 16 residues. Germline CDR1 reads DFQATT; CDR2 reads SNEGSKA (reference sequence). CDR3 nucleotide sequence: TGCAGTGCTATTTCTTTGACTAGCGGGGGGAACAATGAGCAGTTCTTC. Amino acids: CSAISLTSGGNNEQFF.

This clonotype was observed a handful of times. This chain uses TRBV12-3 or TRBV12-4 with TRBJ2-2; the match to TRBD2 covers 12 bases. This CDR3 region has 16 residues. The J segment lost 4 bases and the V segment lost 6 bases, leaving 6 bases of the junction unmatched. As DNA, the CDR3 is TGTGCCAGCAGGGGAGGACTAGCGGGGATCACCGGGGAGCTGTTTTTT. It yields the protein CASRGGLAGITGELFF.

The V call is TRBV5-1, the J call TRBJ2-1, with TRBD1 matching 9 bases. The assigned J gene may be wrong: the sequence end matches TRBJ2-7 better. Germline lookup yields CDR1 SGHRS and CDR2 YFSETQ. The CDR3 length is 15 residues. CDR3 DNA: TGCGCCAGCAGCCCCTTACAGGGGGCGTCCTACGAGCAGTACTTC. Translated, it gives CASSPLQGASYEQYF.

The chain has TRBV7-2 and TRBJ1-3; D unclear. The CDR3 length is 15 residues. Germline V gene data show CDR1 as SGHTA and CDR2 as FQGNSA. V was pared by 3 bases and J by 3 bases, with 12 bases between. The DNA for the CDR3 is TGTGCCAGCAGCTTGGCAGCTGGGGTTGGAAACACCATATATTTT. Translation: CASSLAAGVGNTIYF.

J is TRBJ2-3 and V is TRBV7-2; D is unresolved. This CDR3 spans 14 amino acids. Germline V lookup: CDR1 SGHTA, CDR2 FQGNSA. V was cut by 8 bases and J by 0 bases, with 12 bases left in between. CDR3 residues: CASSDRSSTDTQYF. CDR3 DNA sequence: TGTGCCAGCTCTGACCGATCTAGCACAGATACGCAGTATTTT.

CDR3 nucleotides: TGTGCCAGCAGCGGGCAGGGGGCCTGGTACGAGCAGTACTTC. The encoded protein is CASSGQGAWYEQYF. The V call is TRBV11-2, the J call TRBJ2-7, with TRBD1 identical over 8 bases. CDR1 is SGHAT, CDR2 FQNNGV, per germline. The CDR3 loop spans 14 amino acids. V lost 5 bases and J lost 4; bases outside the gene matches: 7.

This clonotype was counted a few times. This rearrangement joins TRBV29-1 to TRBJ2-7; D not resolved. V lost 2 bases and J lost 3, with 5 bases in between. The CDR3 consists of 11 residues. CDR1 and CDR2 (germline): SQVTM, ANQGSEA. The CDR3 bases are TGCAGCGTTGAATGGCACTACGAGCAGTACTTC. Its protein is CSVEWHYEQYF.

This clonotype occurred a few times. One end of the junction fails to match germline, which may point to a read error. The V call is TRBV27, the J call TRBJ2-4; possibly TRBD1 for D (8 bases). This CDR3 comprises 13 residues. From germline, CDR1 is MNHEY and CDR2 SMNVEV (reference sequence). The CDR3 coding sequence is TGTGCCAGCAGAACAGGGGGAGGGGACATTCAGCACTTC. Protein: CASRTGGGDIQHF.

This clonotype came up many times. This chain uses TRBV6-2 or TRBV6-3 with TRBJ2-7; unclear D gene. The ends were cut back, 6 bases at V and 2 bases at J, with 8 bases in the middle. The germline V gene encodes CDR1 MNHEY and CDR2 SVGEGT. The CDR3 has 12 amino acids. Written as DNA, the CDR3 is TGTGCCAGCAGGTTGGAGACCTACGAGCAGTACTTC. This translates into CASRLETYEQYF.

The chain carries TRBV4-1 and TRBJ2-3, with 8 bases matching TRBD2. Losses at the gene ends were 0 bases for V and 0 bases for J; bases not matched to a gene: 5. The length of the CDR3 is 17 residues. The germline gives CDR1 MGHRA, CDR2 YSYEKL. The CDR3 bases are TGCGCCAGCAGCCAAGATGTCGGGACTAGGAGCACAGATACGCAGTATTTT. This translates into CASSQDVGTRSTDTQYF.

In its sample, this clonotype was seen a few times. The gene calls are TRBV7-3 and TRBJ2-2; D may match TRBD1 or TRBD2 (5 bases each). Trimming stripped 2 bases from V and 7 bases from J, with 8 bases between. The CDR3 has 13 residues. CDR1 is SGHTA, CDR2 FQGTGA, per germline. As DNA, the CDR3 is TGTGCCAGCAGCTTAGGGGACGGCGGGGAGCTGTTTTTT. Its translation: CASSLGDGGELFF. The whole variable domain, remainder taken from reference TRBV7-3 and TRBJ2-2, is GAGVSQTPSNKVTEKGKYVELRCDPISGHTALYWYRQSLGQGPEFLIYFQGTGAADDSGLPNDRFFAVRPEGSVSTLKIQRTERGDSAVYLCASSLGDGGELFFGEGSRLTVL.

As DNA, the CDR3 is TGCAGCGTGGGATCTAGCGGTAACTCCTACGAGCAGTACTTC. Its protein is CSVGSSGNSYEQYF. This chain connects TRBV29-1 to TRBJ2-7, with 7 bases identical to TRBD2. Germline CDR1 is SQVTM and CDR2 is ANQGSEA. The CDR3 totals 14 residues. The ends lost 6 bases at V and 0 bases at J; junction bases unmatched: 8.

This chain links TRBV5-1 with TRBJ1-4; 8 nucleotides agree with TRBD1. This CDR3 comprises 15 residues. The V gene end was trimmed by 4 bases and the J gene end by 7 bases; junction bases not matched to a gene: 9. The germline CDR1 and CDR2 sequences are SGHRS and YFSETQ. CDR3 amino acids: CASSQGQGRIEKLFF. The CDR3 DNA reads TGCGCCAGCAGCCAAGGACAGGGCCGGATTGAAAAACTGTTTTTT.

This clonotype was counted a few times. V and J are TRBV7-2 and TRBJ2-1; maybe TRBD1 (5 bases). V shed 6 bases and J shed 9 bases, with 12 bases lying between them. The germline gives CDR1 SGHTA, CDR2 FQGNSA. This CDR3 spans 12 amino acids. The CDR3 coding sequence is TGTGCCAGCAGTCCCTACACAGGTGAGCAGTTCTTC. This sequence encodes CASSPYTGEQFF. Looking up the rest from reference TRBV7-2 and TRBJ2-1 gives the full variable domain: GAGVSQSPSNKVTEKGKDVELRCDPISGHTALYWYRQSLGQGLEFLIYFQGNSAPDKSGLPSDRFSAERTGGSVSTLTIQRTQQEDSAVYLCASSPYTGEQFFGPGTRLTVL.

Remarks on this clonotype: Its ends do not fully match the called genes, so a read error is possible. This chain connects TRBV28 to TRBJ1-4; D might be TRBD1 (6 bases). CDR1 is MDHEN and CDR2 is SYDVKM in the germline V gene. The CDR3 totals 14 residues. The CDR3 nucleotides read TGTGCCAGCAGAACAGGGCAATCTAATGAAAAACTGGTTTTT. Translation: CASRTGQSNEKLVF. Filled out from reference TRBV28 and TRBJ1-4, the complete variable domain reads DVKVTQSSRYLVKRTGEKVFLECVQDMDHENMFWYRQDPGLGLRLIYFSYDVKMKEKGDIPEGYSVSREKKERFSLILESASTNQTSMYLCASRTGQSNEKLVFGSGTQLSVL.

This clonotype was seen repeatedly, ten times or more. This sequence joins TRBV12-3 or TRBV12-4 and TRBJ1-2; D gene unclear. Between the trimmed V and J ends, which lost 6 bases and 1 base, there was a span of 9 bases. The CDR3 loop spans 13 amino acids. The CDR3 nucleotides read TGTGCCAGCAGCCCCGTATTTAACTATGGCTACACCTTC. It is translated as CASSPVFNYGYTF.

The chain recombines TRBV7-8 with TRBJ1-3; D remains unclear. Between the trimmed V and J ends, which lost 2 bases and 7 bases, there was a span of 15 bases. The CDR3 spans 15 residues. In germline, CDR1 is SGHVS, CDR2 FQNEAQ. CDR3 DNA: TGTGCCAGCAGCTTATTTTCCGGGTTTAGTAACACCATATATTTT. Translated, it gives CASSLFSGFSNTIYF.